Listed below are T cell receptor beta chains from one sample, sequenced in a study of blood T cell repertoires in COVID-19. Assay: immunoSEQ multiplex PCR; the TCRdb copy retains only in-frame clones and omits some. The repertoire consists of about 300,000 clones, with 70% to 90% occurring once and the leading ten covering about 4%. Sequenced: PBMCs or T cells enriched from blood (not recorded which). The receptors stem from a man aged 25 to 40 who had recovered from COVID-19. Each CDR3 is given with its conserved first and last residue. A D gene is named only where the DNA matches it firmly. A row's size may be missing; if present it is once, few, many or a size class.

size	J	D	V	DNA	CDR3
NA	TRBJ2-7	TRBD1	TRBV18	TGTGCCAGCTCCCATTTCCGGGACAGCTACGAGCAGTACTTC	CASSHFRDSYEQYF
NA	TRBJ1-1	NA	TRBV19	TGTGCCAGTAGTTGGGCAGGGGAAGCTTTCTTT	CASSWAGEAFF
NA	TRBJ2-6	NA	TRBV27	TGTGCCAGCAGTTTAGCTTACAATTCTGGGGCCAACGTCCTGACTTTC	CASSLAYNSGANVLTF
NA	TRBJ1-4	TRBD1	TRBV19	TGTGCCACCTCTCCCGGGACAGGGGGCGTTGGAGAAAAACTGTTTTTT	CATSPGTGGVGEKLFF
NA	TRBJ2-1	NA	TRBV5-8	TGTGCCAGCAGCTTGGCCTCGGTGGAGCAGTTCTTC	CASSLASVEQFF
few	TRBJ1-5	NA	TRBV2	TGTGCCAGCAGTGCGCAGGGCCGGGGCAATCAGCCCCAGCATTTT	CASSAQGRGNQPQHF
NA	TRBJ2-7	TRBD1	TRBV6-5	TGTGCCAGCAGTTACTCGACGCGACAGGGGTTCTACGAGCAGTACTTC	CASSYSTRQGFYEQYF
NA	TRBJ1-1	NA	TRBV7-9	TGTGCCAGCAGCTCTGAGGGGGTCGAGACTGAAGCTTTCTTT	CASSSEGVETEAFF
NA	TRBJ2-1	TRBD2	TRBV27	TGTGCCAGCAGTTTTGCTAGCGGGAGACATGAGCAGTTCTTC	CASSFASGRHEQFF
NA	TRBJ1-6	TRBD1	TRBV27	TGTGCCAGCTCCGGGACAGGGTATTCACCCCTCCACTTT	CASSGTGYSPLHF
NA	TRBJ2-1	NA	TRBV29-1	TGCAGCGTTGACCCTATTACCTACAATGAGCAGTTCTTC	CSVDPITYNEQFF
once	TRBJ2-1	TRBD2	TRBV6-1	TGTGCCAGCAGTGGGCGACTAGCGGGATTTTCGTATGAGCAGTTCTTC	CASSGRLAGFSYEQFF
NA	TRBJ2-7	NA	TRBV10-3	TGTGCCACCTCCGGGAGCTCCTACGAGCAGTACTTC	CATSGSSYEQYF
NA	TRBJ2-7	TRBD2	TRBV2	TGTGCCAGCAGTGGGACTAGCGGGAAACGTTACGAGCAGTACTTC	CASSGTSGKRYEQYF
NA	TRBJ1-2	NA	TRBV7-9	TGTGCCAGCAGAGGGAGGGGCAAGGAGGAAGGATATGGCTACACCTTC	CASRGRGKEEGYGYTF
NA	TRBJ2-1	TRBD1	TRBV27	TGTGCCAGCAGTTGGGACAGGGGTTTCAATGAGCAGTTCTTC	CASSWDRGFNEQFF
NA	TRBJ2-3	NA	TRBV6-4	TGTGCCAGCAGTCTGGGGCCTTCCACAGATACGCAGTATTTT	CASSLGPSTDTQYF
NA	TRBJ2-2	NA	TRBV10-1	TGCGCCAGCAGTGACGGCAGGGGTCGGGAGCTGTTTTTT	CASSDGRGRELFF
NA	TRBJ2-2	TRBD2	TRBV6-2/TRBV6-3	TGTGCCAGCAGTTACTCACCGGGACTAGAGTCCGGGGAGCTGTTTTTT	CASSYSPGLESGELFF
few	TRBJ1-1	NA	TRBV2	TGTGCCAGCAGTGACAATTCTGAAGCTTTCTTT	CASSDNSEAFF
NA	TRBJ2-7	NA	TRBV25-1	TGTGCCAGCAACCCTACAGGGTTCTCCTACGAGCAGTACTTC	CASNPTGFSYEQYF
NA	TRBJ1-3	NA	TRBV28	TGTGCCAGCAGTTCTGGGACAACTCTTGGAAACACCATATATTTT	CASSSGTTLGNTIYF
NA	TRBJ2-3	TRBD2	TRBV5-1	TGCGCCAGCACAATAGCGGGGGCAGATACGCAGTATTTT	CASTIAGADTQYF
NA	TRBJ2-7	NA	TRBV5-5	TGTGCCAGCAGCTTGCTAGGGGCCGCCTACGAGCAGTACTTC	CASSLLGAAYEQYF
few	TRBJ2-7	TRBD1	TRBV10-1	TGCGCCAGCCCTTACAGGGGATTGGGTCACGAGCAGTACTTC	CASPYRGLGHEQYF
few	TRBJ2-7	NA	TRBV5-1	TGCGCCAGCAGCGTCGGGACCTACGAGCAGTACTTC	CASSVGTYEQYF
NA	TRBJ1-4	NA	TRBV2	TGTGCCAGCAGTTTCCAGGGCTGGGAAAAACTGTTTTTT	CASSFQGWEKLFF
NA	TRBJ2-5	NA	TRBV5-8	TGTGCCAGCAGCTTGGGCGGGGGCCTAGAGACCCAGTACTTC	CASSLGGGLETQYF
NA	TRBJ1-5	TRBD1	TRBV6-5	TGTGCCAGCAGAACACAGGGGAATCAGCCCCAGCATTTT	CASRTQGNQPQHF
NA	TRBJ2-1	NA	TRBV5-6	TGTGCCAGCAGCTCGCGTTGGGGCCGCTACAATGAGCAGTTCTTC	CASSSRWGRYNEQFF
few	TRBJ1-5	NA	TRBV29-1	TGCAGCATCCGCGTCTCCCCCGGGCAGCCCCAGCATTTT	CSIRVSPGQPQHF
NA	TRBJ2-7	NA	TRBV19	TGTGCCAGTAGTATAGACCCTTCCGATCTACGGGAGCAGTACTTC	CASSIDPSDLREQYF
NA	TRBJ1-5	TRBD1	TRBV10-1	TGCGCCAGCGGGCGACGGGACAGGGGGATCACTAGGCAGCCCCAGCATTTT	CASGRRDRGITRQPQHF
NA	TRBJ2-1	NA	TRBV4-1	TGCGCCAGCAGCCAGATCGGGGACAATGAGCAGTTCTTC	CASSQIGDNEQFF
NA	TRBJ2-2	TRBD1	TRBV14	TGTGCCAGCAGCCTGTGGACAGGGGGATCAGCGAACACCGGGGAGCTGTTTTTT	CASSLWTGGSANTGELFF
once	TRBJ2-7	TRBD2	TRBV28	TGTGCCAGCAGTTTATTCCGGACGGGGGGTTACGAGCAGTACTTC	CASSLFRTGGYEQYF
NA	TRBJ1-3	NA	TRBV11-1	TGTGCCAGCAGCTTTACTGGACTTAACTCTGGAAACACCATATATTTT	CASSFTGLNSGNTIYF
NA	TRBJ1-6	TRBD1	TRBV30	TGTGCCTGGAGTCGACCATTCGACAGGGCTGCTTCACCCCTCCACTTT	CAWSRPFDRAASPLHF
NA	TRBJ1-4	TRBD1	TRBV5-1	TGCGCCAGCAGCGGGACAGGGGGCGCAGCTAATGAAAAACTGTTTTTT	CASSGTGGAANEKLFF
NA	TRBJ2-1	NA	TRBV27	TGTGCCAGCAGTTTTGGGACTCTCTACAATGAGCAGTTCTTC	CASSFGTLYNEQFF
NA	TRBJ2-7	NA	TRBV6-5	TGTGCCACGAGAGGACTGGGCTACTACGAGCAGTACTTC	CATRGLGYYEQYF
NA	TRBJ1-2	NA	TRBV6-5	TGTGCCAGCAGGGCTGATAACAGGGCGACCTATGGCTACACCTTC	CASRADNRATYGYTF
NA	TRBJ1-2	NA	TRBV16	TGTGCCAGCAGCCAATCCCGGAGTTCTAACTATGGCTACACCTTC	CASSQSRSSNYGYTF
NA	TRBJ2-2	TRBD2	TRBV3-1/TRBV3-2	TGTGCCAGCAGCCAAGTCCTAACTAGCGGGAGTGTTGGCGGGGAGCTGTTTTTT	CASSQVLTSGSVGGELFF
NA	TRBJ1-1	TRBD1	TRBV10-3	TGTGCCATCAGTGGACAGGGGGACACTGAAGCTTTCTTT	CAISGQGDTEAFF
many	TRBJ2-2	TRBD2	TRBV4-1	TGCGCCAGCAGCCACGAAGGACTAGCGGTTCCACGGGGGGAGCTGTTTTTT	CASSHEGLAVPRGELFF
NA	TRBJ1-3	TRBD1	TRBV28	TGTGCCAGCAGTTTCCGAGGGGACAGACGCTCTGGAAACACCATATATTTT	CASSFRGDRRSGNTIYF
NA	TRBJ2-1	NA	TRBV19	TGTGCCAGTAGAAGAGAGGCTAGCATGCAGCAGTTCTTC	CASRREASMQQFF
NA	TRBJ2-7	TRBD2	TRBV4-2	TGTGCCAGCAGCCAAGAGTCCACTAGCGGCTCCTACGAGCAGTACTTC	CASSQESTSGSYEQYF
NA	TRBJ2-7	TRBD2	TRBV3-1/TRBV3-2	TGTGCCAGCAGCCAAAATACGGGGGGCTACGAGCAGTACTTC	CASSQNTGGYEQYF